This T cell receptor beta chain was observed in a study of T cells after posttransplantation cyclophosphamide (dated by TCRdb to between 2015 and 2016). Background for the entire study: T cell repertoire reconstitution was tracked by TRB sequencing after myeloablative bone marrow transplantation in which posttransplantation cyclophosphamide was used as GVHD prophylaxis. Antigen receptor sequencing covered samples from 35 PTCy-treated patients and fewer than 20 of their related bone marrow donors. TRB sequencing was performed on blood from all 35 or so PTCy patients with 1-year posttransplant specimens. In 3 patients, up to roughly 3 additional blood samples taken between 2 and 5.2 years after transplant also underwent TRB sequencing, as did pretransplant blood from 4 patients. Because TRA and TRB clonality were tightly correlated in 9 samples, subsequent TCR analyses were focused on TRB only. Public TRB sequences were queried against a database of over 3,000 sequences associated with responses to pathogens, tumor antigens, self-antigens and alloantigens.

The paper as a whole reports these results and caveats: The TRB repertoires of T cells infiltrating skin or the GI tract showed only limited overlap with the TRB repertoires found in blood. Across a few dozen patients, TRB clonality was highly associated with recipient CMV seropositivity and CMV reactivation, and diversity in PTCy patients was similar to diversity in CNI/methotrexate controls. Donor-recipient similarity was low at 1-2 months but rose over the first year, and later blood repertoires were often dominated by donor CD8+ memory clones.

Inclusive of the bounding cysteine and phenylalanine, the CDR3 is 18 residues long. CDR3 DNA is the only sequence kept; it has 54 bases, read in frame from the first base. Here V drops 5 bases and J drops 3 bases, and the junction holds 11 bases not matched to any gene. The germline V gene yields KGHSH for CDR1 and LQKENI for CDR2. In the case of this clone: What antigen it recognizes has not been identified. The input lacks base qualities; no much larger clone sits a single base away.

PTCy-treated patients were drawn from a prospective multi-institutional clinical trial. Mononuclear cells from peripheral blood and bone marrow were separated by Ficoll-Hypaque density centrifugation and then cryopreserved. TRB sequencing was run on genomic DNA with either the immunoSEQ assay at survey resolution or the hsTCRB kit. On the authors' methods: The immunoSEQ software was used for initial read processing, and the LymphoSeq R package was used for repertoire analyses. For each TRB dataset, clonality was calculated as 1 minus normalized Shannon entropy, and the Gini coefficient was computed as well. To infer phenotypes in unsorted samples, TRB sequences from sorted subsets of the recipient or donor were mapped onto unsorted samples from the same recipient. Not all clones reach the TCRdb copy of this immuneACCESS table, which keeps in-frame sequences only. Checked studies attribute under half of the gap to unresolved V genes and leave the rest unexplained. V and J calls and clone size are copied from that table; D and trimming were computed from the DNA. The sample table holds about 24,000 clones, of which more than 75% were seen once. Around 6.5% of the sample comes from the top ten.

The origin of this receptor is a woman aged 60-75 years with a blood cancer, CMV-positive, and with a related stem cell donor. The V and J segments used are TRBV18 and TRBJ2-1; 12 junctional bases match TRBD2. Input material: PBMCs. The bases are TGTGCCAGCTCATCCAACCGACCGACTAGCGGGGGCTACAATGAGCAGTTCTTC. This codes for CASSSNRPTSGGYNEQFF.